A selection of T cell receptor beta chains follows, all from one sample in a study of blood T cell repertoires in COVID-19. TCRdb's copy holds only in-frame clones and misses some; the assay was immunoSEQ multiplex PCR. The profile shows 70,000 or so clones, about 88% of them singletons. Sequencing used peripheral blood. All receptors derive from a man aged 45-65 years with acute or convalescent COVID-19. CDR3s include the opening cysteine and the closing phenylalanine or tryptophan. A D gene is named only where the DNA matches it firmly. Not every row has a clone size; where given, it reads once, few, many or a size class.

abundance	j_gene	len	v_gene	d_gene	CDR3aa	CDR3nt
.	TRBJ2-7	15	TRBV9	TRBD1	CASSGLGQGSYEQYF	TGTGCCAGCAGCGGACTGGGACAGGGAAGCTACGAGCAGTACTTC
.	TRBJ1-5	18	TRBV7-8	.	CASSLWARVTRSNQPQHF	TGTGCCAGCAGCTTATGGGCTCGGGTCACTAGGAGCAATCAGCCCCAGCATTTT
.	TRBJ2-5	12	TRBV10-2	TRBD2	CASSSGRGTQYF	TGCGCCAGCAGTAGCGGGAGAGGGACCCAGTACTTC
.	TRBJ2-5	15	TRBV24-1	TRBD1	CATSDSQGAGETQYF	TGTGCCACCAGTGATTCCCAGGGGGCTGGAGAGACCCAGTACTTC
few	TRBJ1-5	15	TRBV6-5	.	CASRGQQNSNQPQHF	TGTGCCAGCAGGGGTCAACAGAATAGCAATCAGCCCCAGCATTTT
once	TRBJ1-1	15	TRBV2	TRBD1	CASRGNRGLNTEAFF	TGTGCCAGCAGAGGCAACAGGGGCTTGAACACTGAAGCTTTCTTT
.	TRBJ1-5	13	TRBV5-6	TRBD1	CASSLQGSQPQHF	TGTGCCAGCAGCTTACAGGGGAGTCAGCCCCAGCATTTT
.	TRBJ2-5	14	TRBV23-1	.	CASSQSRTQETQYF	TGCGCCAGCAGTCAATCAAGAACTCAAGAGACCCAGTACTTC
.	TRBJ2-5	15	TRBV25-1	TRBD1	CASKRGQGHQETQYF	TGTGCCAGCAAACGAGGACAGGGACATCAAGAGACCCAGTACTTC
.	TRBJ1-1	14	TRBV18	.	CASSPVRVNTEAFF	TGTGCCAGCTCACCAGTTCGAGTGAACACTGAAGCTTTCTTT
.	TRBJ2-3	18	TRBV11-2	.	CASSLDLELPSRTDTQYF	TGTGCCAGCAGCTTAGATCTGGAACTACCTTCACGCACAGATACGCAGTATTTT
.	TRBJ2-5	16	TRBV6-6	TRBD2	CASNPGGEGVWETQYF	TGTGCCAGCAATCCCGGGGGGGAGGGGGTTTGGGAGACCCAGTACTTC
.	TRBJ2-7	12	TRBV2	.	CASQVSSYEQYF	TGTGCCAGCCAGGTTAGCTCCTACGAGCAGTACTTC
.	TRBJ2-5	15	TRBV27	TRBD1	CASNATGNVRETQYF	TGTGCCAGCAACGCGACAGGGAATGTAAGAGAGACCCAGTACTTC
.	TRBJ1-3	16	TRBV9	.	CASSLDRESSGNTIYF	TGTGCCAGCAGCTTAGACCGGGAGAGCTCTGGAAACACCATATATTTT
.	TRBJ1-1	19	TRBV29-1	.	CSVPRDLNSLPATTAEAFF	TGCAGCGTGCCCCGTGACTTGAATTCTTTGCCAGCGACCACCGCTGAAGCTTTCTTT
once	TRBJ2-2	13	TRBV2	.	CASSRQDTGELFF	TGTGCCAGCAGCCGACAGGACACCGGGGAGCTGTTTTTT